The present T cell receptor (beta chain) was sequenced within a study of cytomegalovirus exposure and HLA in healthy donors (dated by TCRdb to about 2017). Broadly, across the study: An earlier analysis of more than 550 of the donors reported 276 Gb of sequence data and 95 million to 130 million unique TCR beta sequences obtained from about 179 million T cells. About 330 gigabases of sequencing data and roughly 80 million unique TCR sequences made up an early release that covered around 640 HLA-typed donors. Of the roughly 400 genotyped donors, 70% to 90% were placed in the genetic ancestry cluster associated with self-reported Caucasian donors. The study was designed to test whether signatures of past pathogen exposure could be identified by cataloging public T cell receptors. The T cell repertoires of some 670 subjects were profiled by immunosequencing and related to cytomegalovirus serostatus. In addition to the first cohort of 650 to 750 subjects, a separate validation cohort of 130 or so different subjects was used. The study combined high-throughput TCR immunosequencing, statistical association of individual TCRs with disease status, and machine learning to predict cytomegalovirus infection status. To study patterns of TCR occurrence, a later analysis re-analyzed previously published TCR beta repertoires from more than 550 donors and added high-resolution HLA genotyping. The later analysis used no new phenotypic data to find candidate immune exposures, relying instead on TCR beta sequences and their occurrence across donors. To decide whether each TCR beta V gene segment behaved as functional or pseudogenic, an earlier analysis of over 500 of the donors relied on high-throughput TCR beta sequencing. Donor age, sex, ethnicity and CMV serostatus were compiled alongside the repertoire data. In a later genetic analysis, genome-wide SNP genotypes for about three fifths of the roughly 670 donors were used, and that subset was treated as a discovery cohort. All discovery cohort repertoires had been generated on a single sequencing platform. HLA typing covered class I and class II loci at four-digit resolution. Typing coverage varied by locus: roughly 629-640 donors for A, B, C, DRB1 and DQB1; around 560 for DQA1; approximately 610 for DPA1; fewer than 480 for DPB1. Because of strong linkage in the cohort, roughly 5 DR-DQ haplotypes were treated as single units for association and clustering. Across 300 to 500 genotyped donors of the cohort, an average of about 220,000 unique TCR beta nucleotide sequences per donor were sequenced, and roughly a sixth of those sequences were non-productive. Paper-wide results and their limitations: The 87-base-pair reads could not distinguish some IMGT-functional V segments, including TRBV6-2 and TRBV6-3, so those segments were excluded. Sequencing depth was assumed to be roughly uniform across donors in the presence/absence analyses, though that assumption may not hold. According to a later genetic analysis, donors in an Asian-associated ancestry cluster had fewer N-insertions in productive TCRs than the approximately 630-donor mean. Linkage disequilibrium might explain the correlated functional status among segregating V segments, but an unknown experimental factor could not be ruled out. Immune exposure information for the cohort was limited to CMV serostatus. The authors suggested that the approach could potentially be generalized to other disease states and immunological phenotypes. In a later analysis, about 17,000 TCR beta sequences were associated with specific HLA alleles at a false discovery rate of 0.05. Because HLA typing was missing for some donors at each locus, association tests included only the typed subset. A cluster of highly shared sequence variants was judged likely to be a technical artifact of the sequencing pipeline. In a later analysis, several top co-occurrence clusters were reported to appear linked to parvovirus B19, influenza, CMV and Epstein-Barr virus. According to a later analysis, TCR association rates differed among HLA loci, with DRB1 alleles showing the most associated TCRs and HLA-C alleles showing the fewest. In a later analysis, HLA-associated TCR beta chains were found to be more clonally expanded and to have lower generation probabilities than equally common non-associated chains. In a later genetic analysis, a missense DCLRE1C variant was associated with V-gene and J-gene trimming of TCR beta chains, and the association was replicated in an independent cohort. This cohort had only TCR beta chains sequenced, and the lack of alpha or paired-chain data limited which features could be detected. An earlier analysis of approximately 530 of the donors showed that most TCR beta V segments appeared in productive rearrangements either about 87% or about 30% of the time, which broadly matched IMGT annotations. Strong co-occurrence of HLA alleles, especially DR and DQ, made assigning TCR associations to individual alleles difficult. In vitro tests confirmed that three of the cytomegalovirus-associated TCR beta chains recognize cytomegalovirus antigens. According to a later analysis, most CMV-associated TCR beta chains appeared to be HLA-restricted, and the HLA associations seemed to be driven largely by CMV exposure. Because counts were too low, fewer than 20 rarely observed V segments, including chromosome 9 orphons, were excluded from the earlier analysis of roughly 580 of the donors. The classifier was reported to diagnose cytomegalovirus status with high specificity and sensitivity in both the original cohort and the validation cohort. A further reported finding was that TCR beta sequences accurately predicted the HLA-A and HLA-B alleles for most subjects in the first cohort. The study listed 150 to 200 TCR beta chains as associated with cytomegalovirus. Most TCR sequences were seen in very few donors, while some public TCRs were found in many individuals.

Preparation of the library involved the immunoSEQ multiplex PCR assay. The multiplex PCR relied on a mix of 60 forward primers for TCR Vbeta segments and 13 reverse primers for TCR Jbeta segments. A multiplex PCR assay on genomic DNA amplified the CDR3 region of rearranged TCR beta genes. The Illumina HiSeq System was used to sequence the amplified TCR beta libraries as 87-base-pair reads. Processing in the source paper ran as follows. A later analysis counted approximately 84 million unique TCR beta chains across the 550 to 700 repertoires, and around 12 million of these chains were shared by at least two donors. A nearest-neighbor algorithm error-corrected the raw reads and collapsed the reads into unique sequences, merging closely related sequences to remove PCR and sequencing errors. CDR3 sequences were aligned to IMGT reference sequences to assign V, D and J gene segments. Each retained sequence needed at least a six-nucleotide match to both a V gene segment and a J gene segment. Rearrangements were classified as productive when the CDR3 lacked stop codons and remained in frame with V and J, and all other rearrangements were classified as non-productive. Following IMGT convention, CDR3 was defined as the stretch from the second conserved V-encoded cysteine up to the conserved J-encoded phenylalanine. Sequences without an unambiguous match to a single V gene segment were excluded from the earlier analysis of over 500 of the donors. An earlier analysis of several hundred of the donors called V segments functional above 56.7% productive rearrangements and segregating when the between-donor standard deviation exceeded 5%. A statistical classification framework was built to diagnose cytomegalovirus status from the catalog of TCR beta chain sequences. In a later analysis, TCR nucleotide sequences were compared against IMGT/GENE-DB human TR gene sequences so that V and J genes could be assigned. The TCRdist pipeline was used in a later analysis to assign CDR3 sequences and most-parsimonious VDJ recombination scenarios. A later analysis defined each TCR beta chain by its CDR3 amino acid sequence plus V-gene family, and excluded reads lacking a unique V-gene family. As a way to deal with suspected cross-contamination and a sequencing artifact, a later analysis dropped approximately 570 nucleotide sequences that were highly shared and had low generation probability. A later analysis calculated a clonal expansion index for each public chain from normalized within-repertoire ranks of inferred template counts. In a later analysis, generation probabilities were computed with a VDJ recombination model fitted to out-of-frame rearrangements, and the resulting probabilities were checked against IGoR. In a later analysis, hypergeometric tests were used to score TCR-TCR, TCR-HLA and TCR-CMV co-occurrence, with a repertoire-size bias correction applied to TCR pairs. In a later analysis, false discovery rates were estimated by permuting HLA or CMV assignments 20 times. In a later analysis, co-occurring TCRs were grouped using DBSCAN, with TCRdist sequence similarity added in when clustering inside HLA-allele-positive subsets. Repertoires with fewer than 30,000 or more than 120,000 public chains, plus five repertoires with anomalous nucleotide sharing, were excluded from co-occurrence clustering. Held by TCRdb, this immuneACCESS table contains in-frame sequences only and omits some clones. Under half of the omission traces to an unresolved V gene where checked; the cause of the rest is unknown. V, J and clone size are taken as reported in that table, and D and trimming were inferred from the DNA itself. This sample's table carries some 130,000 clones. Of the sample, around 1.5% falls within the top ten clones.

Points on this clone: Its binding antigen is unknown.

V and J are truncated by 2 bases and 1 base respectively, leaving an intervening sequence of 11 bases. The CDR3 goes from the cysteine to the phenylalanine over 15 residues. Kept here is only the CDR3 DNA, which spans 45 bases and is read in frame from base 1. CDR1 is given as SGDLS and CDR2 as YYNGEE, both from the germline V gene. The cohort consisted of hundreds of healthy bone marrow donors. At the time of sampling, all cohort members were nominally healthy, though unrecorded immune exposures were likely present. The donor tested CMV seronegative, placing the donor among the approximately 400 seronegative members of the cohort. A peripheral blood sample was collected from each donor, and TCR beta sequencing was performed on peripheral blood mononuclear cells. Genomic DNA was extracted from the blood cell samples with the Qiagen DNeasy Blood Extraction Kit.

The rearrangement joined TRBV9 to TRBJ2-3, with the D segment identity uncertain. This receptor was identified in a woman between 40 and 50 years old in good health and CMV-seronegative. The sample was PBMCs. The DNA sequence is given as TGTGCCAGCAGCGTCCAATCGGGTGGCACAGATACGCAGTATTTT. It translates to CASSVQSGGTDTQYF.